This T cell receptor beta chain was captured by sequencing in a study of blood T cell repertoires in COVID-19. Study-wide context: The United States, Italy and Spain were the sources of the acute and convalescent COVID-19 samples.

Produced via immunoSEQ multiplex PCR; TCRdb's table is partial and in-frame only. The sample holds roughly 170,000 clones, 85% to 90% seen once. V was clipped by 10 bases and J by 0 bases; unmatched bases: 9. CDR3 length: 16 residues. Looked up from germline, CDR1 is MNHEY and CDR2 is SMNVEV (reference sequence). This TCR derives from a man aged 70-80 years with active or convalescent COVID-19. The rearrangement links TRBV27 to TRBJ2-6, with 7 bases aligning to TRBD2. The source material was peripheral blood. This CDR3 reads CATTREGRSGANVLTF. The CDR3 DNA is TGTGCCACCACAAGGGAGGGCCGCTCTGGGGCCAACGTCCTGACTTTC.